The present TCR beta chain was sequenced within a study of CD8+ T cells in alopecia areata. Study information: The drug, oral tofacitinib, was given to treated patients at 5 to 10 mg twice daily.

In the case of this clone: The antigen remains undetermined.

V lost 0 bases and J lost 5, with 7 bases in between. The V gene's germline CDR1 is MNHEY and CDR2 SMNVEV (reference sequence). CDR3 size: 13 residues. Study-level findings and limits: Many expanded lesional clones persisted in scalp and blood during tofacitinib treatment. Scalp clonality and expanded CD8+ clones among the top 100 showed significant decreases with tofacitinib.

The sample's treatment: oral pan-JAK inhibitor, 5-10 mg twice daily. Reverse transcription of extracted RNA yielded cDNA, which provided the sequencing template. Only in-frame clones appear in the TCRdb table, and some are missing; sequencing was by immunoSEQ multiplex PCR. Here the sample spans about 110,000 clones, roughly 84% being singletons. Sequences were derived from CD8+ T cells sorted from blood, sampled at week 24, from a patient treated with tofacitinib. This TCR came from a human donor with alopecia areata. V usage is TRBV27 and J usage is TRBJ2-5; D gene uncertain. The CDR3 region has the DNA TGTGCCAGCAGTTTATCGAACGGGGAGACCCAGTACTTC. Its protein product is CASSLSNGETQYF.